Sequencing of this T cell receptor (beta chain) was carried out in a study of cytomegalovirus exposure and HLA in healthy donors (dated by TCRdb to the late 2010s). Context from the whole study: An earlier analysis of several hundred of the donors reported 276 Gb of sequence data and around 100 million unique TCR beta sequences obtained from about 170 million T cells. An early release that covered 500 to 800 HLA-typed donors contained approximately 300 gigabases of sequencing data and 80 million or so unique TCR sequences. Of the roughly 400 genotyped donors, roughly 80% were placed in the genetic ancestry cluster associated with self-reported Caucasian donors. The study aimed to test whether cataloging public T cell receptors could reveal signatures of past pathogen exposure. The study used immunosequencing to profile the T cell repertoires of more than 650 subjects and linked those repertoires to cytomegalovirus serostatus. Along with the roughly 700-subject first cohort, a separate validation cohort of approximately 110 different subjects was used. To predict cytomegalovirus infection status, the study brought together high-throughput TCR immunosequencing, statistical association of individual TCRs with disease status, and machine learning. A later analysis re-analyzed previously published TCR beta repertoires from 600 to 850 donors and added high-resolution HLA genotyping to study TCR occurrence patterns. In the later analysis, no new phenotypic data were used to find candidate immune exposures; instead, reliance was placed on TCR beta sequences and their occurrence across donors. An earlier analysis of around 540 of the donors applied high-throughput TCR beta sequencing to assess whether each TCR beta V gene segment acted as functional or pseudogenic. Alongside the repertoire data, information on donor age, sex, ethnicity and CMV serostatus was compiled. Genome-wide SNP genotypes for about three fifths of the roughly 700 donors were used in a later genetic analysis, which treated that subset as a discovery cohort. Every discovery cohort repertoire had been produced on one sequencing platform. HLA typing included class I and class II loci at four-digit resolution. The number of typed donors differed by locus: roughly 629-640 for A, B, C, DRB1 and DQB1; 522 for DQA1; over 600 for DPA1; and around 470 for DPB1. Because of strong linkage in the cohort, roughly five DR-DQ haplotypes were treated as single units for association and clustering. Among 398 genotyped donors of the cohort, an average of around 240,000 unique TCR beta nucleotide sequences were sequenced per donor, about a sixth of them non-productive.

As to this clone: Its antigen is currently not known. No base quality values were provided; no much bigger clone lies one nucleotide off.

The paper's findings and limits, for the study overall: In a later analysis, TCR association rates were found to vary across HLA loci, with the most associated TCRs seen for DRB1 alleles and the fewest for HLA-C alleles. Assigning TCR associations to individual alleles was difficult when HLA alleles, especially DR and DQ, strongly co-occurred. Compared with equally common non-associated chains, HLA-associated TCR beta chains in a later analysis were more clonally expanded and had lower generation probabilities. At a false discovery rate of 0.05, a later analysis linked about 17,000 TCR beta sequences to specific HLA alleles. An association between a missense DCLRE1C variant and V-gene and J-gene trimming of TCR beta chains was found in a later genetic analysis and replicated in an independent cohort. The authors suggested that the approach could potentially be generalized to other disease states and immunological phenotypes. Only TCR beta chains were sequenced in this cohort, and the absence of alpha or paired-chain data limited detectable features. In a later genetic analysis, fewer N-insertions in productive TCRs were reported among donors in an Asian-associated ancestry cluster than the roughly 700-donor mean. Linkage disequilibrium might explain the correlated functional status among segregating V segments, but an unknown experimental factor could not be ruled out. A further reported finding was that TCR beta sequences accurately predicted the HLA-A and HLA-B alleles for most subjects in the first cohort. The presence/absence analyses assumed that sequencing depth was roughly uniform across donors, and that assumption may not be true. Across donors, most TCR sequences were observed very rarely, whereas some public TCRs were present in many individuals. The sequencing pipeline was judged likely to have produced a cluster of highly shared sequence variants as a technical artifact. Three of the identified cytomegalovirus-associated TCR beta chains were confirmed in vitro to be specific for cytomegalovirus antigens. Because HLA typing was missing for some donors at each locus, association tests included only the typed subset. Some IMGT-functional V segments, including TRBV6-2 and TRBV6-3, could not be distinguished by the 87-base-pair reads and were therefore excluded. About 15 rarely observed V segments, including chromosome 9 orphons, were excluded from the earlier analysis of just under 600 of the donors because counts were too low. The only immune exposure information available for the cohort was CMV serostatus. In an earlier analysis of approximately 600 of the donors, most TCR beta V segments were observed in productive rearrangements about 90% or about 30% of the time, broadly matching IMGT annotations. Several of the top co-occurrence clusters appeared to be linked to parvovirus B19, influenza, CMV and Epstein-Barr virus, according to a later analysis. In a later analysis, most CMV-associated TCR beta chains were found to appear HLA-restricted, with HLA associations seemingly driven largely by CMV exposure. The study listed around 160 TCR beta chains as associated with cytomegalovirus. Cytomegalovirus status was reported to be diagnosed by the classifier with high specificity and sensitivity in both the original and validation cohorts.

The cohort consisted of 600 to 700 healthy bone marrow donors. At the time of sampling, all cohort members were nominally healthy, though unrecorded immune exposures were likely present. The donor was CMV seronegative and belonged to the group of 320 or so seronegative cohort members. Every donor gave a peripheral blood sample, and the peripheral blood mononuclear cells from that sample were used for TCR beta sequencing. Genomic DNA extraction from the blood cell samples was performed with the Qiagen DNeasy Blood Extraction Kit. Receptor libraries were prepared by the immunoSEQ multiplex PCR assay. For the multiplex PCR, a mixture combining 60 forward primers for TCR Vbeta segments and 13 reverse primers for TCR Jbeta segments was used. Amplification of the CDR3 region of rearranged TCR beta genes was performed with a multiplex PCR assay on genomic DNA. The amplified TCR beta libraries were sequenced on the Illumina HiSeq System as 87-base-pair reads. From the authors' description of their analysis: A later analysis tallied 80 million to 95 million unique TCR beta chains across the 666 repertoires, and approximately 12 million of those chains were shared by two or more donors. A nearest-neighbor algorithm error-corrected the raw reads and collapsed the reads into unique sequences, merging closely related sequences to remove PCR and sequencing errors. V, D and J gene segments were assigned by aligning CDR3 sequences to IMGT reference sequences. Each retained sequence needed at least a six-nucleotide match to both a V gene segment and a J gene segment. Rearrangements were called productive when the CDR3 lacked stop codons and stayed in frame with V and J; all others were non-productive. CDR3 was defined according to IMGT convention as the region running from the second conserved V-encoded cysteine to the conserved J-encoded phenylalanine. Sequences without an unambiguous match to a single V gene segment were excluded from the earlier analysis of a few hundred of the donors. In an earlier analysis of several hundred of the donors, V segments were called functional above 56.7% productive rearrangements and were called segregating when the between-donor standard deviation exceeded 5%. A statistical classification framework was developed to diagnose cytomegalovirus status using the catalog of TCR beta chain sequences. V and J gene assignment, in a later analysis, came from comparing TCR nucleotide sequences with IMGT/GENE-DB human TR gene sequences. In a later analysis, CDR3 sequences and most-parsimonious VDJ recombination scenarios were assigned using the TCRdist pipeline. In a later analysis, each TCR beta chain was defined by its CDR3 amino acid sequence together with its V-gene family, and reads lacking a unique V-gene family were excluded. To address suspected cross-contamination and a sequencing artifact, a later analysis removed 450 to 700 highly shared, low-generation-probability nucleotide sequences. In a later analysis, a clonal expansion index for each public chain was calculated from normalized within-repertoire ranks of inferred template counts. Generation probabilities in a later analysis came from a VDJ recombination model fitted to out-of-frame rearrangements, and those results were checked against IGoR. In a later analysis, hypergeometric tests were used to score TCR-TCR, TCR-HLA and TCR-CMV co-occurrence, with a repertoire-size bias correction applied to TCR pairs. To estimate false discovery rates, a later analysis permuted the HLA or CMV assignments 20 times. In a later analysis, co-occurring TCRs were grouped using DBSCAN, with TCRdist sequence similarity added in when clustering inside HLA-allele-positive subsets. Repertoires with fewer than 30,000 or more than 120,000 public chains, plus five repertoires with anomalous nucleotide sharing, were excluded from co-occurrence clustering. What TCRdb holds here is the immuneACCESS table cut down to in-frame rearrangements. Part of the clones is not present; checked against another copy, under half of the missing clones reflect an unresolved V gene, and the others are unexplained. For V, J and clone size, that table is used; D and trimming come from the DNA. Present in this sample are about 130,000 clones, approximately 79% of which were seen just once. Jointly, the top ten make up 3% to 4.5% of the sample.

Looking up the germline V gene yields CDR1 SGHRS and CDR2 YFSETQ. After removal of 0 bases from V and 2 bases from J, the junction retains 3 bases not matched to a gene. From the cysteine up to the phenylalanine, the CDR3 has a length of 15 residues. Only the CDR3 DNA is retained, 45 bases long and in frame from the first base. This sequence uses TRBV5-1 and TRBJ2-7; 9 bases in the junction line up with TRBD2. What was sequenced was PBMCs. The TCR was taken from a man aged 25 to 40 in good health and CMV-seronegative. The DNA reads TGCGCCAGCAGCTTGGGACTAGCGGACACCTACGAGCAGTACTTC. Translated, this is CASSLGLADTYEQYF. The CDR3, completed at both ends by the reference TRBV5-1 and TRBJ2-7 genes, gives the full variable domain KAGVTQTPRYLIKTRGQQVTLSCSPISGHRSVSWYQQTPGQGLQFLFEYFSETQRNKGNFPGRFSGRQFSNSRSEMNVSTLELGDSALYLCASSLGLADTYEQYFGPGTRLTVT.